This T cell receptor beta chain was sequenced in a study of blood T cell repertoires in COVID-19. At the level of the study: From T cells, B-cell-depleted T cells, or PBMCs came the material, which was cDNA or gDNA.

Original analysis: Amplification with reference gene primers provided the estimates of nucleated cell counts. Sequenced by immunoSEQ multiplex PCR; TCRdb stores in-frame clones only, minus some. V and J calls and clone size follow that table, whereas D and trimming were derived from the DNA. Of tens of thousands of clones listed, 70% to 90% are singletons. The sequenced material came from peripheral blood. This TCR was sampled from a human donor with active COVID-19. The donor label of this sample is uncertain.

The CDR3 loop reads CASSLRGGDIQYF. CDR3 DNA: TGTGCCAGCAGCCTGCGGGGGGGAGACATTCAGTACTTC. This chain links TRBV3-1 (or the pseudogene TRBV3-2) with TRBJ2-4, with 9 positions matching TRBD2. The CDR3 consists of 13 residues. Per germline, CDR1 LGHDT and CDR2 YNNKEL (reference sequence). J gave up 8 bases and V 4 bases, and 3 bases lay outside the gene matches.